The 10 T cell receptor beta chains presented below share a single source sample, sequenced in a study of tumor-infiltrating lymphocytes in primary liver carcinoma. TCR beta cDNA was reverse-transcribed from about 500 ng of total RNA. The reaction used a constant-region primer and ProtoScript II reverse transcriptase. It was through three nested multiplex PCR rounds of slightly modified ARM-PCR that TCR beta libraries arose. TRBV1-TRBV30 forward and Cbeta reverse primers drove the first two roughly 10-cycle rounds. TCRdb re-derived calls from the multiplex PCR reads in MiXCR, one entry per CDR3 protein. The data contain just over 300,000 distinct CDR3 sequences, roughly 60% of them singletons. Blood RNA was derived from unsorted whole blood, and germline DNA was extracted too. Sequenced input: peripheral blood. The origin of the receptors is a woman in her twenties or thirties with primary liver carcinoma and hepatitis B virus infection.

Worth noting for this clonotype: Its ends do not fully match the called genes, so a read error is possible. J is TRBJ1-1 and V is TRBV30; unclear D gene. The germline gives CDR1 GTSNPN, CDR2 SVGIG (reference sequence). The CDR3 sequence is 10 residues long. CDR3 amino acids: CAWRQLETFF. DNA of the CDR3: TGTGCCTGGAGGCAGCTTGAAACTTTCTTT.

The V call is TRBV12-3 or TRBV12-4, the J call TRBJ2-6, with 7 positions matching TRBD1. The CDR3 consists of 20 residues. V was pared by 3 bases and J by 4 bases, with 18 bases of the junction left unmatched. CDR3 sequence: CASSLALEWTGRPGANVLTF. For the CDR3, the DNA is TGTGCCAGCAGTTTGGCCCTAGAGTGGACAGGTCGTCCAGGGGCCAACGTCCTGACTTTC.

The chain employs TRBV12-3 or TRBV12-4 and TRBJ1-1; D ambiguous. The CDR3 covers 14 residues. V lost 0 bases to trimming and J lost 0 bases, with 5 bases between them. The CDR3 here is CASSLARLNTEAFF. DNA of the CDR3: TGTGCCAGCAGTTTAGCTAGACTGAACACTGAAGCTTTCTTT.

The table lists this clonotype with a few counts. A read error may be the cause here, since a much bigger clone is one base away. The V gene is TRBV11-2, the J gene TRBJ2-7, with a possible D match to TRBD2 (6 bases). This CDR3 has 16 amino acids. Germline V CDR1 and CDR2: SGHAT, FQNNGV. In DNA, the CDR3 is TGTGCCTGCAGCTTAGCGGTCAGGGATGGGAAGGACGAGCAGTACTTC. Translation: CACSLAVRDGKDEQYF. Variable domain in full (rest from reference TRBV11-2 and TRBJ2-7): EAGVAQSPRYKIIEKRQSVAFWCNPISGHATLYWYQQILGQGPKLLIQFQNNGVVDDSQLPKDRFSAERLKGVDSTLKIQPAKLEDSAVYLCACSLAVRDGKDEQYFGPGTRLTVT.

This clonotype was observed a handful of times. V is TRBV12-3 or TRBV12-4 and J is TRBJ2-2; a possible D gene is TRBD1 (5 bases). V was cut by 1 base and J by 6 bases, with 9 bases left in between. The CDR3 has 14 amino acids. CDR3 in amino acids: CASSLEGSSGELFF. The CDR3, as DNA: TGTGCCAGCAGTTTAGAGGGGTCTTCCGGGGAGCTGTTTTTT.

Worth noting for this clonotype: A single base separates this from a much larger clone, so it may be a read error. This chain uses TRBV4-3 with TRBJ1-1; D perhaps matches TRBD1 (5 bases). The CDR3 loop spans 14 amino acids. CDR1 is LGHNA, CDR2 YSLEER, per germline. Trimming removed 7 bases from V and 5 bases from J, with 17 bases in between. The CDR3 here is CASNQLREVTEAFF. The CDR3 coding sequence is TGCGCCAGCAATCAACTCAGGGAAGTAACTGAAGCTTTCTTT.

The chain is built from TRBV28 and TRBJ2-7; 7 bases match TRBD1. The ends lost 7 bases at V and 3 bases at J; junction bases unmatched: 3. The CDR3 length is 12 residues. Germline values: CDR1 MDHEN, CDR2 SYDVKM. The CDR3 sequence: CASNRGSYEQYF. CDR3 sequence (DNA): TGTGCCAGCAACAGGGGTAGCTACGAGCAGTACTTC.

To note about this clonotype: As the CDR3 is not closed by the conserved phenylalanine or tryptophan, this likely results from a read error. The V gene is TRBV5-6, the J gene TRBJ2-5; 10 bases agree with TRBD2. V gave up 1 base and J gave up 7 bases; unmatched junction bases: 7. In germline, CDR1 is SGHDT, CDR2 YYEEEE. CDR3 size: 15 residues. The chain's CDR3 is CASSLSTSGIGTQYY. The CDR3 DNA reads as TGTGCCAGCAGCTTGTCTACTAGCGGGATAGGGACCCAGTACTAC.

This clonotype appeared a few times. The V gene is TRBV5-6, the J gene TRBJ2-2, with D perhaps matching TRBD2 (5 bases). Germline CDR1 and CDR2: SGHDT and YYEEEE. The ends were cut back, 4 bases at V and 7 bases at J, with 14 bases in the middle. CDR3 length: 14 residues. The CDR3 DNA sequence: TGTGCCAGCAGCCGCCGGGCGGGTGTCGGGGAGCTGTTTTTT. It is translated as CASSRRAGVGELFF.

On this clonotype itself: This may be a read error: a much more frequent sequence differs by one nucleotide. The V call is TRBV4-1, the J call TRBJ2-1; D gene uncertain. The CDR3 loop spans 15 amino acids. Germline lookup yields CDR1 MGHRA and CDR2 YSYEKL. The CDR3 region has the DNA TGCGCCAGCAACCAAGGCCTACAGAATCACAATGAGCAGTTCTTC. This gives the protein CASNQGLQNHNEQFF.